This T cell receptor beta chain was recorded in a study of shared clonotypes between healthy human individuals. Study-wide results and limits: Clonotype sharing across a handful of donors was observed for around 5% of naive CD4 clonotypes.

A note on this clone: Its specificity is unknown.

Methods used by the authors: From ImmunoSEQ came sequences covering only the junction and carrying no quality scores, so filtering differed. TCRdb's table, derived via immunoSEQ multiplex PCR, lists solely in-frame clones and lacks some. V and J calls and clone size are as listed in that table; D and trimming were resolved from the DNA. Of around 1.4 million clones listed, 98% to 99% are singletons. CDR1 is MDHEN and CDR2 is SYDVKM in the germline V gene. The CDR3 covers 11 residues. V was clipped by 5 bases and J by 2 bases, with 3 bases between them. Sequences were obtained from naive CD4+ T cells sorted from blood. Subset described: CD45RA+ positively selected. The source is a man in his thirties or forties in good health. V is TRBV28 and J is TRBJ2-5; D is uncertain. The CDR3, as DNA: TGTGCCAGCAGTGAACAAGAGACCCAGTACTTC. Amino acid sequence: CASSEQETQYF.